This is a list of T cell receptor beta chains from one sample in a study of shared clonotypes between healthy human individuals. Repertoires were generated with immunoSEQ multiplex PCR, while TCRdb's copy carries only in-frame clones and drops some. The repertoire consists of roughly 2.6 million clones, with more than 80% occurring once and the leading ten covering about 0.13%. Sequenced: naive CD4+ T cells sorted from blood. The receptors derive from a man in his late teens or twenties in good health. The CDR3 runs from the conserved cysteine through the conserved F or W. Each record gives: clone size, V gene, J gene, D gene, CDR3 DNA, CDR3 protein. D genes are given only for firm matches. Only part of the rows carry a size: once, few, many, or a class if the clone is expanded.

clone size: -; V gene: TRBV6-5; J gene: TRBJ1-1; D gene: -; CDR3 DNA: TGTGCCAGCATCAGGCAGGGGAGCAACACTGAAGCTTTCTTT; CDR3 protein: CASIRQGSNTEAFF
clone size: few; V gene: TRBV19; J gene: TRBJ1-1; D gene: -; CDR3 DNA: TGTGCCAGCATGTACAGGGAGCGGACTGAAGCTTTCTTT; CDR3 protein: CASMYRERTEAFF
clone size: -; V gene: TRBV2; J gene: TRBJ2-2; D gene: -; CDR3 DNA: TGTGCCAGCGGATTAGATGGCGGGGAGCTGTTTTTT; CDR3 protein: CASGLDGGELFF
clone size: -; V gene: TRBV5-4; J gene: TRBJ1-6; D gene: TRBD1; CDR3 DNA: TGTGCCAGCAGTAAGGGACAGGGGAGCTCCTATAATTCACCCCTCCACTTT; CDR3 protein: CASSKGQGSSYNSPLHF
clone size: -; V gene: TRBV4-1; J gene: TRBJ2-1; D gene: TRBD2; CDR3 DNA: TGCGCCAGCAGCCCCCTAGCGGGAGTTTCCTACAATGAGCAGTTCTTC; CDR3 protein: CASSPLAGVSYNEQFF
clone size: -; V gene: TRBV6-6; J gene: TRBJ1-1; D gene: TRBD1; CDR3 DNA: TGTGCCAGCAGTCCGAGGGACAGGGGAAACACTGAAGCTTTCTTT; CDR3 protein: CASSPRDRGNTEAFF
clone size: -; V gene: TRBV7-2; J gene: TRBJ1-5; D gene: TRBD1; CDR3 DNA: TGTGCCAGCAGCGTAACAGGGGGTCAGCCCCAGCATTTT; CDR3 protein: CASSVTGGQPQHF
clone size: -; V gene: TRBV5-1; J gene: TRBJ1-3; D gene: -; CDR3 DNA: TGCGCCAGCAGCTTGGTATCCGGAGGGGGCTCTGGAAACACCATATATTTT; CDR3 protein: CASSLVSGGGSGNTIYF
clone size: -; V gene: TRBV6-5; J gene: TRBJ1-2; D gene: -; CDR3 DNA: TGTGCCAGCAGACCCCTCCAGGGGATCGTTTATGGCTACACCTTC; CDR3 protein: CASRPLQGIVYGYTF
clone size: -; V gene: TRBV6-1; J gene: TRBJ2-3; D gene: TRBD1; CDR3 DNA: TGTGCCAGCAGTGAATTAGGGGGCGGCACAGATACGCAGTATTTT; CDR3 protein: CASSELGGGTDTQYF
clone size: -; V gene: TRBV11-1; J gene: TRBJ1-1; D gene: -; CDR3 DNA: TGTGCCAGCAGCTTGGCACGGGACACTGAAGCTTTCTTT; CDR3 protein: CASSLARDTEAFF
clone size: -; V gene: TRBV6-5; J gene: TRBJ2-2; D gene: -; CDR3 DNA: TGTGCCAGCAGTTACCCCCCGGAAGGCGGGGAGCTGTTTTTT; CDR3 protein: CASSYPPEGGELFF
clone size: -; V gene: TRBV28; J gene: TRBJ1-5; D gene: TRBD1; CDR3 DNA: TGTGCCAGCAGGACAGGGGGCGCAGGACAGCCCCAGCATTTT; CDR3 protein: CASRTGGAGQPQHF
clone size: -; V gene: TRBV5-1; J gene: TRBJ2-1; D gene: TRBD1; CDR3 DNA: TGCGCCAGCAGCAGGCCGGGACAGAACAATGAGCAGTTCTTC; CDR3 protein: CASSRPGQNNEQFF
clone size: -; V gene: TRBV6-5; J gene: TRBJ2-3; D gene: TRBD2; CDR3 DNA: TGTGCCAGCAGTTACGTCGGGGGGGGCACAGATACGCAGTATTTT; CDR3 protein: CASSYVGGGTDTQYF
clone size: -; V gene: TRBV5-1; J gene: TRBJ1-1; D gene: TRBD1; CDR3 DNA: TGCGCCAGCAGCCACCGACAGGGCATTGTCACTGAAGCTTTCTTT; CDR3 protein: CASSHRQGIVTEAFF